A selection of T cell receptor beta chains follows, all from one sample in a study of shared T cell receptors in the human thymus. The table came from immunoSEQ multiplex PCR; TCRdb's copy has only in-frame clones and leaves some out. The table lists 600,000 or so clones, about 90% of them singletons. These records were also assigned to another study, of human thymus T cells.

Specimen: thymocytes. The receptors stem from a boy under two years old with a congenital heart defect. Both conserved end residues are part of each CDR3. Fields, in order: clone size, V gene, J gene, D gene, CDR3 DNA, CDR3 protein. The D gene is left open where the match is weak. The size of a clone is reported for some rows only, either as once, few or many, or as a class for expanded clones.

abundance: once; v_gene: TRBV11-2; j_gene: TRBJ2-7; d_gene: TRBD2; CDR3nt: TGTGCCAGCAGCCCACCCTTACTAGCGGGGGGGATCTGGCAGTACTTC; CDR3aa: CASSPPLLAGGIWQYF
abundance: once; v_gene: TRBV27; j_gene: TRBJ1-1; d_gene: TRBD1; CDR3nt: TGTGCCAGCAGCTTCAATTCCGGGACAGGGGTGAACACTGAAGCTTTCTTT; CDR3aa: CASSFNSGTGVNTEAFF
abundance: NA; v_gene: TRBV25-1; j_gene: TRBJ2-7; d_gene: NA; CDR3nt: TGTGCCAGCAGTCCCACGGCACAGACCACCTTCGACGAGCAGTACTTC; CDR3aa: CASSPTAQTTFDEQYF
abundance: NA; v_gene: TRBV27; j_gene: TRBJ2-3; d_gene: NA; CDR3nt: TGTGCCAGCATGGGGACCTTAGCGGACACAGATACGCAGTATTTT; CDR3aa: CASMGTLADTDTQYF
abundance: NA; v_gene: TRBV29-1; j_gene: TRBJ1-1; d_gene: NA; CDR3nt: TGCAGCGTAGCCAAGGGGGGGCCCGTCCCCGAGGGAGAGACTGAAGCTTTCTTT; CDR3aa: CSVAKGGPVPEGETEAFF
abundance: NA; v_gene: TRBV29-1; j_gene: TRBJ2-2; d_gene: NA; CDR3nt: TGCAGCGTTGCCCTCCCCAACAATGTAGGGTACACCGGGAAGCTGTTTTTT; CDR3aa: CSVALPNNVGYTGKLFF
abundance: NA; v_gene: TRBV6-4; j_gene: TRBJ2-1; d_gene: TRBD2; CDR3nt: TGTGCCAGCAGTGACTCAGACAGGACTGGACTAGCGGGAGGGGTCAATGAGCAGTTCTTC; CDR3aa: CASSDSDRTGLAGGVNEQFF
abundance: NA; v_gene: TRBV5-1; j_gene: TRBJ2-5; d_gene: TRBD2; CDR3nt: TGCGCCAGCAGCTTGGTGCTCAGCGGGGGACCCCAAGAGACCCAGTACTTC; CDR3aa: CASSLVLSGGPQETQYF
abundance: NA; v_gene: TRBV27; j_gene: TRBJ2-7; d_gene: TRBD2; CDR3nt: TGTGCCAGCAGTCCCACTAGCGGGAGCTTCCACGAGCAGTACTTC; CDR3aa: CASSPTSGSFHEQYF
abundance: NA; v_gene: TRBV5-4; j_gene: TRBJ2-5; d_gene: NA; CDR3nt: TGTGCCAGCAGCTTGAGAGAGGTAGAGACCCAGTACTTC; CDR3aa: CASSLREVETQYF
abundance: once; v_gene: TRBV6-5; j_gene: TRBJ1-2; d_gene: TRBD1; CDR3nt: TGTGCCAGCAGTTACCGACAGGGACTGAACTATGGCTACACCTTC; CDR3aa: CASSYRQGLNYGYTF
abundance: NA; v_gene: TRBV10-3; j_gene: TRBJ2-7; d_gene: TRBD1; CDR3nt: TGTGCCGTCTCTGCCAGGGGGTCGGCATCCTACGAGCAGTACTTC; CDR3aa: CAVSARGSASYEQYF
abundance: NA; v_gene: TRBV28; j_gene: TRBJ2-7; d_gene: TRBD2; CDR3nt: TGTGCCAGCAGTTTCCAGATCGCTAGCGGGCGCTCGGAGCAGTACTTC; CDR3aa: CASSFQIASGRSEQYF
abundance: NA; v_gene: TRBV7-2; j_gene: TRBJ2-1; d_gene: NA; CDR3nt: TGTGCCAGCAGCTCCTGCAATGAGCAGTTCTTC; CDR3aa: CASSSCNEQFF
abundance: NA; v_gene: TRBV5-1; j_gene: TRBJ1-5; d_gene: TRBD1; CDR3nt: TGCGCCAGCAGCCCCTATCCAGGGGGCGATCAGCCCCAGCATTTT; CDR3aa: CASSPYPGGDQPQHF
abundance: NA; v_gene: TRBV10-2; j_gene: TRBJ2-7; d_gene: TRBD2; CDR3nt: TGCGCCAGCAGTGAGACTAGCGGGGGGCCCGAGCAGTACTTC; CDR3aa: CASSETSGGPEQYF
abundance: NA; v_gene: TRBV12-5; j_gene: TRBJ2-7; d_gene: NA; CDR3nt: TGTGCTAGTGGTTTGGATTGGACAGCCGCCTACGAGCAGTACTTC; CDR3aa: CASGLDWTAAYEQYF
abundance: NA; v_gene: TRBV14; j_gene: TRBJ1-6; d_gene: TRBD1; CDR3nt: TGTGCCAGCAGCCAAGGTGGACAGGGGTCGGGACCCCTCCACTTT; CDR3aa: CASSQGGQGSGPLHF
abundance: NA; v_gene: TRBV27; j_gene: TRBJ2-3; d_gene: NA; CDR3nt: TGTGCCAGCAGTGTGGGAGACACAGATACGCAGTATTTT; CDR3aa: CASSVGDTDTQYF
abundance: NA; v_gene: TRBV27; j_gene: TRBJ1-5; d_gene: TRBD1; CDR3nt: TGTGCCAGCAAAAGACAGGGAACGAGCAATCAGCCCCAGCATTTT; CDR3aa: CASKRQGTSNQPQHF
abundance: NA; v_gene: TRBV5-1; j_gene: TRBJ1-2; d_gene: TRBD1; CDR3nt: TGCGCCAGCAGCTTGGCAGGGGGCCATGGCTACACCTTC; CDR3aa: CASSLAGGHGYTF
abundance: NA; v_gene: TRBV7-6; j_gene: TRBJ1-6; d_gene: NA; CDR3nt: TGTGCCAGCAGCCTTACGGGACTTTCACCCCTCCACTTT; CDR3aa: CASSLTGLSPLHF
abundance: NA; v_gene: TRBV18; j_gene: TRBJ2-6; d_gene: NA; CDR3nt: TGTGCCAGCTCGCCGGGGATGGGGGCCAACGTCCTGACTTTC; CDR3aa: CASSPGMGANVLTF
abundance: NA; v_gene: TRBV7-2; j_gene: TRBJ2-5; d_gene: TRBD2; CDR3nt: TGTGCCAGCAGCCGCGGGACTAGCGGGGGCGCGTACCAAGAGACCCAGTACTTC; CDR3aa: CASSRGTSGGAYQETQYF
abundance: NA; v_gene: TRBV19; j_gene: TRBJ2-7; d_gene: TRBD1; CDR3nt: TGTGCCAGTAGTATACTTCTCGGGACAGGGTTCTACGAGCAGTACTTC; CDR3aa: CASSILLGTGFYEQYF
abundance: NA; v_gene: TRBV4-3; j_gene: TRBJ2-3; d_gene: NA; CDR3nt: TGCGCCAGCAGCCAGAGGGGGTGGGTCACAGATACGCAGTATTTT; CDR3aa: CASSQRGWVTDTQYF
abundance: NA; v_gene: TRBV6-6; j_gene: TRBJ2-3; d_gene: TRBD1; CDR3nt: TGTGCCAGCAGTAGAGAGGGACAGGGGTGGGCAGATACGCAGTATTTT; CDR3aa: CASSREGQGWADTQYF
abundance: NA; v_gene: TRBV2; j_gene: TRBJ2-5; d_gene: TRBD1; CDR3nt: TGTGCCGTAAGACGGGGGGACAGGGACATAGAGACCCAGTACTTC; CDR3aa: CAVRRGDRDIETQYF
abundance: NA; v_gene: TRBV6-6; j_gene: TRBJ2-4; d_gene: NA; CDR3nt: TGTGCCAGCAGTACCTCCAGGGGCCTAGCCAAAAACATTCAGTACTTC; CDR3aa: CASSTSRGLAKNIQYF
abundance: NA; v_gene: TRBV27; j_gene: TRBJ2-7; d_gene: TRBD1; CDR3nt: TGTGCCAGCAGTTTAGGAAGACAGGGCCCTTCCGAGCAGTACTTC; CDR3aa: CASSLGRQGPSEQYF
abundance: NA; v_gene: TRBV6-1; j_gene: TRBJ1-5; d_gene: NA; CDR3nt: TGTGCCAGCAATGATGCAGGGCCCTTCGGCAATCAGCCCCAGCATTTT; CDR3aa: CASNDAGPFGNQPQHF
abundance: NA; v_gene: TRBV5-6; j_gene: TRBJ2-7; d_gene: NA; CDR3nt: TGTGCCAGCAGCGGCAGATCGGGGGCCTACGAGCAGTACTTC; CDR3aa: CASSGRSGAYEQYF
abundance: NA; v_gene: TRBV15; j_gene: TRBJ2-7; d_gene: TRBD2; CDR3nt: TGTGCCACCAGCAGAGTACCAGCGGGAGGCCACGAGCAGTACTTC; CDR3aa: CATSRVPAGGHEQYF
abundance: NA; v_gene: TRBV2; j_gene: TRBJ1-5; d_gene: NA; CDR3nt: TGTGCCACACATGACAGCGTCAATCAGCCCCAGCATTTT; CDR3aa: CATHDSVNQPQHF
abundance: few; v_gene: TRBV4-3; j_gene: TRBJ1-3; d_gene: NA; CDR3nt: TGCGCCAGCAGCCACGGGGGAGGCACCATATATTTT; CDR3aa: CASSHGGGTIYF
abundance: NA; v_gene: TRBV19; j_gene: TRBJ2-1; d_gene: NA; CDR3nt: TGTGCCAGTAGTATAGTAGGGACTTACTCCTACAATGAGCAGTTCTTC; CDR3aa: CASSIVGTYSYNEQFF
abundance: once; v_gene: TRBV7-8; j_gene: TRBJ2-7; d_gene: TRBD2; CDR3nt: TGTGCCAGCAGCCTTCCCCCGGGGGGAGGGCTTCTCTACGAGCAGTACTTC; CDR3aa: CASSLPPGGGLLYEQYF
abundance: NA; v_gene: TRBV9; j_gene: TRBJ2-5; d_gene: TRBD2; CDR3nt: TGTGCCAGCAGCGCCTCGGGGGGGAGCCAAGAGACCCAGTACTTC; CDR3aa: CASSASGGSQETQYF
abundance: NA; v_gene: TRBV28; j_gene: TRBJ2-7; d_gene: NA; CDR3nt: TGTGCCAGCAGAGCCTCAGCGTTCACCTACGAGCAGTACTTC; CDR3aa: CASRASAFTYEQYF
abundance: NA; v_gene: TRBV5-6; j_gene: TRBJ2-7; d_gene: NA; CDR3nt: TGTGCCAGCAGCTGCAAGACAGGTCGGGTATACGAGCAGTACTTC; CDR3aa: CASSCKTGRVYEQYF
abundance: once; v_gene: TRBV2; j_gene: TRBJ2-3; d_gene: TRBD2; CDR3nt: TGTGCCAGCCGCATAAGCGGGAGGGCCGGAGATACGCAGTATTTT; CDR3aa: CASRISGRAGDTQYF
abundance: once; v_gene: TRBV28; j_gene: TRBJ2-1; d_gene: NA; CDR3nt: TGTGCCAGCAGTTTATCTAGGAGGTCAGACAATGAGCAGTTCTTC; CDR3aa: CASSLSRRSDNEQFF
abundance: NA; v_gene: TRBV18; j_gene: TRBJ2-1; d_gene: TRBD2; CDR3nt: TGTGCCAGCTCACCTCTGGCGGGGGGATCCTACAATGAGCAGTTCTTC; CDR3aa: CASSPLAGGSYNEQFF
abundance: few; v_gene: TRBV5-8; j_gene: TRBJ2-3; d_gene: TRBD1; CDR3nt: TGTGCCAGCAGCCTCAGGCAGGGGGCCACAGATACGCAGTATTTT; CDR3aa: CASSLRQGATDTQYF
abundance: NA; v_gene: TRBV29-1; j_gene: TRBJ1-1; d_gene: NA; CDR3nt: TGCAGCGTTGAGAACAGGAACACTGAAGCTTTCTTT; CDR3aa: CSVENRNTEAFF
abundance: NA; v_gene: TRBV28; j_gene: TRBJ2-2; d_gene: TRBD1; CDR3nt: TGTGCCGCGAAGGCGGGACAGGGGGCCGACGGGGAGCTGTTTTTT; CDR3aa: CAAKAGQGADGELFF
abundance: NA; v_gene: TRBV6-1; j_gene: TRBJ1-6; d_gene: NA; CDR3nt: TGTGCCAGCTCCTGGCCATGGTCACCCCTCCACTTT; CDR3aa: CASSWPWSPLHF
abundance: NA; v_gene: TRBV28; j_gene: TRBJ2-7; d_gene: NA; CDR3nt: TGTGCCAGCAGTTTATGCCGGGAAACAGTTGATTGCCACGAGCAGTACTTC; CDR3aa: CASSLCRETVDCHEQYF
abundance: NA; v_gene: TRBV28; j_gene: TRBJ2-5; d_gene: TRBD2; CDR3nt: TGTGCCAGCAGTTCCCAAGGGGCGATCGGGAGGGAGACCCAGTACTTC; CDR3aa: CASSSQGAIGRETQYF
abundance: NA; v_gene: TRBV4-3; j_gene: TRBJ1-1; d_gene: NA; CDR3nt: TGCGCCAGCAGCCAATCTCCCCAAGCGAATCCGGGAGCCCAAGGGGAGAACACTGAAGCTTTCTTT; CDR3aa: CASSQSPQANPGAQGENTEAFF
abundance: NA; v_gene: TRBV6-5; j_gene: TRBJ2-1; d_gene: NA; CDR3nt: TGTGCCAGCAGTTACCGTCAGGCCTACAATGAGCAGTTCTTC; CDR3aa: CASSYRQAYNEQFF
abundance: NA; v_gene: TRBV28; j_gene: TRBJ2-4; d_gene: TRBD1; CDR3nt: TGTGCCAGCAGTTCGACCGGGACAGGATTAGCCAAAAACATTCAGTACTTC; CDR3aa: CASSSTGTGLAKNIQYF
abundance: NA; v_gene: TRBV10-1; j_gene: TRBJ2-7; d_gene: TRBD1; CDR3nt: TGCGCCAGCAGTGGGCCGGGACAGGGTGTTCACGAGCAGTACTTC; CDR3aa: CASSGPGQGVHEQYF
abundance: NA; v_gene: TRBV10-3; j_gene: TRBJ1-2; d_gene: TRBD1; CDR3nt: TGTGCCATCAGTGACACAGGGGGCGATGGCTACACCTTC; CDR3aa: CAISDTGGDGYTF
abundance: NA; v_gene: TRBV6-1; j_gene: TRBJ1-1; d_gene: NA; CDR3nt: TGTGCCAGCAGTGAAGAGGATTTATGGAGAGACAGGAACACTGAAGCTTTCTTT; CDR3aa: CASSEEDLWRDRNTEAFF